The 31 T cell receptor beta chains given below trace back to one sample, sequenced in a study of control samples from healthy donors and cancer patients (dated by TCRdb to 2018 to 2020). Libraries were prepared through the immunoSEQ multiplex PCR assay. TCRdb obtained this table from immuneACCESS and retained in-frame rearrangements with V and J assigned. These tables miss some clones; where compared with another copy, unresolved V genes account for less than half of the shortfall, and the remainder is unexplained. This sample gives some 140,000 clones in total; just under 95% of them show up just once. The biggest ten clones account for roughly 10% of the sample. Material for sequencing was blood. The receptors originated from a man in his thirties or forties in good health.

This chain links TRBV19 with TRBJ1-1, with D hard to call. This CDR3 is 13 amino acids long. CDR1 LNHDA and CDR2 SQIVND come from the germline V gene (reference sequence). Deletions cut 6 bases from V and 1 base from J, with 9 bases between. CDR3 sequence (DNA): TGTGCCAGTAGCCCCCGTGGGAACACTGAAGCTTTCTTT. Translating it yields CASSPRGNTEAFF.

V usage is TRBV27 and J usage is TRBJ2-1, with a tentative D call TRBD1 (5 bases). The CDR3 runs 14 residues. Trimming removed 1 base from V and 4 bases from J, with 8 bases in between. Germline assignment: CDR1 MNHEY and CDR2 SMNVEV (reference sequence). CDR3 in amino acids: CASSLWTLYNEQFF. In DNA, the CDR3 is TGTGCCAGCAGTTTATGGACACTTTACAATGAGCAGTTCTTC.

This rearrangement joins TRBV20-1 to TRBJ2-3; no definite D call. Germline lookup yields CDR1 DFQATT and CDR2 SNEGSKA (reference sequence). The CDR3 has 10 amino acids. V shed 3 bases and J shed 6 bases, with 4 bases lying between them. CDR3 nucleotide sequence: TGCAGTGCTAGTTCGGATACGCAGTATTTT. It encodes CSASSDTQYF.

This chain connects TRBV10-2 to TRBJ1-2; D is possibly TRBD1 (5 bases). Trimming took off 9 bases at V and 2 bases at J, with 13 bases between the two ends. There are 13 residues in the CDR3. CDR1 WSHSY and CDR2 SAAADI come from the germline V gene. The CDR3, as DNA: TGCGCCAGTGGACGGAGGGGAAACTATGGCTACACCTTC. Amino acids: CASGRRGNYGYTF.

The CDR3 protein is CASSQGGPNGYTF. CDR3 in DNA: TGTGCCAGCAGCCAAGGGGGGCCAAATGGCTACACCTTC. The chain recombines TRBV4-2 with TRBJ1-2, with D perhaps matching TRBD1 (6 bases). The CDR3 length is 13 residues. Germline loops: CDR1 LGHNA, CDR2 YNFKEQ. V was cut by 1 base and J by 6 bases, with 9 bases left in between.

The rearrangement links TRBV6-4 to TRBJ2-1; 13 positions agree with TRBD2. The V segment lost 2 bases and the J segment 7 bases; nucleotides outside the gene matches: 5. The CDR3 is 16 amino acids. Germline CDR1 MRHNA, CDR2 SNTAGT. CDR3 region: CASSDGGTSGANEQFF. DNA of the CDR3: TGTGCCAGCAGTGACGGTGGGACTAGCGGGGCTAATGAGCAGTTCTTC.

The count of this clone is one. The genes are TRBV6-5 and TRBJ1-3, with D perhaps matching TRBD1 (5 bases). The CDR3 has 15 amino acids. V dropped 2 bases and J dropped 0 bases, with 8 bases sitting between them. Germline CDR1 is MNHEY and CDR2 is SVGAGI. The CDR3 nucleotides are TGTGCCAGCAGTTACGGGGCCAGCTCTGGAAACACCATATATTTT. Protein product: CASSYGASSGNTIYF.

The gene calls are TRBV5-4 and TRBJ1-2; tentative D call: TRBD1 (5 bases). Germline V gives CDR1 SGHNT, CDR2 YYREEE (reference sequence). The germline V and J ends were trimmed by 4 bases and 5 bases, with 15 bases remaining between them. The CDR3 runs to 14 residues. This chain's CDR3 is CASSRTDTAYGYTF. CDR3 DNA sequence: TGTGCCAGCAGCCGCACGGACACGGCTTATGGCTACACCTTC.

This clone was detected once. This chain connects TRBV6-1 to TRBJ2-7, with D perhaps matching TRBD1 (6 bases). Per the germline V gene, CDR1 is MNHNS and CDR2 is SASEGT. The CDR3 runs to 13 residues. Trimming pared 3 bases from V and 3 bases from J, leaving 9 bases between. For the CDR3, the DNA is TGTGCCAGCAGTGATACAGGGAGCTACGAGCAGTACTTC. Its protein product is CASSDTGSYEQYF.

The CDR3 is CASSEVRTAAQFF. CDR3 in DNA: TGTGCCAGCAGTGAAGTAAGAACAGCAGCACAGTTCTTC. The chain is built from TRBV6-1 and TRBJ2-1; no firm D call. The CDR3 contains 13 residues. CDR1 and CDR2 from the germline V gene are MNHNS and SASEGT. The ends were cut back, 1 base at V and 13 bases at J, with 14 bases in the middle.

In nucleotides, the CDR3 is TGTGCCAGCAGTTTATTCGGGGAGCCAGTGGTGGCGGAGAATCAAGAGACCCAGTACTTC. It specifies CASSLFGEPVVAENQETQYF. The chain recombines TRBV28 with TRBJ2-5; D might be TRBD2 (5 bases). This CDR3 contains 20 residues. V lost 1 base to trimming and J lost 2 bases, with 26 bases between them. Looked up from germline, CDR1 is MDHEN and CDR2 is SYDVKM.

Here the CDR3 DNA reads TGTGCCAGCAGTGAAATCCCATGGGGGGACGGACATAACTATGGCTACACCTTC. Its translation is CASSEIPWGDGHNYGYTF. The genes are TRBV2 and TRBJ1-2; possible D gene TRBD1, 5 bases. Per the germline V gene, CDR1 is SNHLY and CDR2 is FYNNEI. This CDR3 is 18 amino acids long. The germline V and J ends were trimmed by 2 bases and 1 base, with 20 bases remaining between them.

This clone was seen a single time. CDR3 nucleotides: TGTGCCACCAGTGGGACCCAGGGGGCGGTAGGCAATGAGCAGTTCTTC. Protein product: CATSGTQGAVGNEQFF. V gene TRBV24-1 combines with J gene TRBJ2-1; 8 bases fit TRBD1. This CDR3 has 16 residues. Germline V gene data show CDR1 as KGHDR and CDR2 as SFDVKD. The V segment lost 5 bases and the J segment 6 bases; nucleotides outside the gene matches: 11.

The genes are TRBV12-3 or TRBV12-4 and TRBJ1-1; D is undetermined. The CDR3 runs to 13 residues. The ends were cut back, 1 base at V and 5 bases at J, with 8 bases in the middle. CDR3 in amino acids: CASSLEVGTEAFF. CDR3 bases: TGTGCCAGCAGTTTAGAGGTTGGAACTGAAGCTTTCTTT.

The genes are TRBV30 and TRBJ1-6, with no clear D. The CDR3 contains 14 residues. Trimming left V 3 bases short and J 4 bases short, with 10 bases between. Germline V gene data show CDR1 as GTSNPN and CDR2 as SVGIG (reference sequence). In DNA, the CDR3 is TGTGCCTGGAGAGGGTCCAGTTATAATTCACCCCTCCACTTT. It specifies CAWRGSSYNSPLHF.

The chain uses TRBV28 and TRBJ2-4, with D possibly being TRBD1 or TRBD2 (7 bases each). This CDR3 spans 12 amino acids. Germline V gene lookup returns CDR1 MDHEN and CDR2 SYDVKM. The ends were cut back, 3 bases at V and 9 bases at J, with 9 bases in the middle. The CDR3, as DNA: TGTGCCAGCAGTTTCAGGGGGGGCATTCAGTACTTC. Protein: CASSFRGGIQYF. The full variable domain, with the rest looked up from reference TRBV28 and TRBJ2-4, is DVKVTQSSRYLVKRTGEKVFLECVQDMDHENMFWYRQDPGLGLRLIYFSYDVKMKEKGDIPEGYSVSREKKERFSLILESASTNQTSMYLCASSFRGGIQYFGAGTRLSVL.

This clone occurred once. The chain links TRBV2 to TRBJ2-1, with D possibly being TRBD1 or TRBD2 (6 bases each). The CDR3 length is 15 residues. With 6 bases removed from V and 2 bases from J, the gap between germline ends came to 14 bases. Germline lookup yields CDR1 SNHLY and CDR2 FYNNEI. In nucleotides, the CDR3 is TGTGCCAGCAGGAGGGGGGCCAACCCCTACAATGAGCAGTTCTTC. It is translated as CASRRGANPYNEQFF.

J is TRBJ1-5 and V is TRBV9; no firm D call. Deletions cut 0 bases from V and 2 bases from J, with 9 bases between. The CDR3 consists of 15 residues. The germline gives CDR1 SGDLS, CDR2 YYNGEE. This chain's CDR3 is CASSVDVGGNQPQHF. CDR3 DNA sequence: TGTGCCAGCAGCGTAGACGTTGGGGGCAATCAGCCCCAGCATTTT.

V and J are TRBV4-3 and TRBJ1-1, with a possible D match to TRBD1 (5 bases). The CDR3 contains 17 residues. Germline CDR1 reads LGHNA; CDR2 reads YSLEER. V was trimmed by 0 bases and J by 1 base, leaving 15 bases between them. Here the CDR3 reads CASSQDTQGAWNTEAFF. For the CDR3, the DNA is TGCGCCAGCAGCCAAGATACCCAGGGCGCTTGGAACACTGAAGCTTTCTTT.

This clone was seen only a few times. This rearrangement joins TRBV15 to TRBJ1-4; D gene ambiguous. V was trimmed by 0 bases and J by 8 bases, leaving 16 bases between them. The CDR3 runs to 16 residues. Per germline, CDR1 LNHNV and CDR2 YYDKDF (reference sequence). Written as DNA, the CDR3 is TGTGCCACCAGCAGAGATCGGGCAGGACTCGGAGAAAAACTGTTTTTT. It is translated as CATSRDRAGLGEKLFF.

This sequence joins TRBV7-9 and TRBJ1-2; D is unresolved. The CDR3 runs to 12 residues. The germline V gene encodes CDR1 SEHNR and CDR2 FQNEAQ (reference sequence). Trimming removed 3 bases at V and 1 base at J, with 3 bases between. CDR3 DNA sequence: TGTGCCAGCAGCTTCAATAACTATGGCTACACCTTC. It translates to CASSFNNYGYTF.

The CDR3 DNA follows: TGCAGCGTGGAGACAGGACATACCTATGGCTACACCTTC. This gives the protein CSVETGHTYGYTF. The chain employs TRBV29-1 and TRBJ1-2; weak D call: TRBD1 (6 bases). Trimming took off 6 bases at V and 4 bases at J, with 15 bases between the two ends. CDR3 size: 13 residues. Per germline, CDR1 SQVTM and CDR2 ANQGSEA. Full variable domain (outside the CDR3, taken from reference TRBV29-1 and TRBJ1-2): SAVISQKPSRDICQRGTSLTIQCQVDSQVTMMFWYRQQPGQSLTLIATANQGSEATYESGFVIDKFPISRPNLTFSTLTVSNMSPEDSSIYLCSVETGHTYGYTFGSGTRLTVV.

There are a few counts of this clone. The rearrangement uses TRBV7-2 and TRBJ1-2; D may be TRBD1 (5 bases). This CDR3 contains 14 residues. Germline lookup yields CDR1 SGHTA and CDR2 FQGNSA. V lost 3 bases and J lost 1, with 9 bases in between. The CDR3 DNA reads TGTGCCAGCAGCTTCAGGGTGGTTAACTATGGCTACACCTTC. Protein product: CASSFRVVNYGYTF.

This chain uses TRBV9 with TRBJ1-2, with D possibly TRBD1 on 6 matching bases. Looked up from germline, CDR1 is SGDLS and CDR2 is YYNGEE. V was pared by 0 bases and J by 7 bases, with 13 bases between. This CDR3 is built from 14 residues. In nucleotides, the CDR3 is TGTGCCAGCAGCGTAGAATTTACAGGGACTGGCTACACCTTC. Its translation is CASSVEFTGTGYTF.

The rearrangement uses TRBV28 and TRBJ2-7; TRBD1 matches 8 bases. The CDR3 consists of 18 residues. The germline gives CDR1 MDHEN, CDR2 SYDVKM. Trimming at V came to 6 bases and at J to 3 bases, leaving 19 bases not matched to a gene. This CDR3 is CASRTDRGYGGSIYEQYF. For the CDR3, the DNA is TGTGCCAGCAGAACAGACAGGGGATACGGTGGGTCGATCTACGAGCAGTACTTC. The full variable domain, its missing parts supplied by reference TRBV28 and TRBJ2-7, is DVKVTQSSRYLVKRTGEKVFLECVQDMDHENMFWYRQDPGLGLRLIYFSYDVKMKEKGDIPEGYSVSREKKERFSLILESASTNQTSMYLCASRTDRGYGGSIYEQYFGPGTRLTVT.

About this clone: Mismatch with germline at one junction end may stem from a read error. The chain couples TRBV9 to TRBJ1-1; D uncertain. This CDR3 is 14 amino acids long. Germline V gene sequence: CDR1 SGDLS, CDR2 YYNGEE. CDR3 coding DNA: TGTGCCAGCAGCGTAACTGCCGGGAACGCTGAAGCTTTCTTT. The encoded protein is CASSVTAGNAEAFF.

The gene calls are TRBV28 and TRBJ1-1, with 7 positions matching TRBD1. The CDR3 contains 19 residues. The V gene end was trimmed by 6 bases and the J gene end by 1 base; junction bases not matched to a gene: 20. CDR1 and CDR2 (germline): MDHEN, SYDVKM. The DNA of the CDR3 is TGTGCCAGCAGGCGGATACAATTCACAGGGGATAGGGGGAACACTGAAGCTTTCTTT. Its translation is CASRRIQFTGDRGNTEAFF.

This clone is a singleton in its sample. The chain uses TRBV11-2 and TRBJ2-6; D is possibly TRBD2 (7 bases). V gave up 3 bases and J gave up 0 bases, with 15 bases separating them. The CDR3 consists of 18 residues. Germline CDR1 and CDR2: SGHAT and FQNNGV. The CDR3 spells CASSLGRGGASGANVLTF. The DNA for the CDR3 is TGTGCCAGCAGCTTGGGTAGGGGGGGAGCCTCTGGGGCCAACGTCCTGACTTTC.

This clone was recorded only once. V gene TRBV30 combines with J gene TRBJ2-2; possibly TRBD2 for D (5 bases). Germline CDR1 GTSNPN, CDR2 SVGIG (reference sequence). The CDR3 loop spans 14 amino acids. V was cut by 5 bases and J by 0 bases, with 10 bases left in between. The DNA of the CDR3 is TGTGCCTGGCGCCCAGCGGCGAACACCGGGGAGCTGTTTTTT. Translated: CAWRPAANTGELFF.

The V gene is TRBV27, the J gene TRBJ1-6; D not resolved. V gave up 3 bases and J gave up 10 bases, with 10 bases separating them. CDR3 length: 13 amino acids. Germline CDR1 reads MNHEY; CDR2 reads SMNVEV (reference sequence). This CDR3 is CASSLTRVSPLHF. The CDR3 bases are TGTGCCAGCAGTTTGACCCGGGTATCACCCCTCCACTTT.

The table lists this clone with a few counts. This chain joins TRBV5-1 and TRBJ1-6, with a weak D call TRBD1 (6 bases). The V end was cut by 0 bases, the J end by 10 bases, with 20 bases between. Per the germline V gene, CDR1 is SGHRS and CDR2 is YFSETQ. This CDR3 contains 17 residues. The CDR3 loop reads CASSLGLTDSSSSPLHF. The CDR3 nucleotides are TGCGCCAGCAGCTTGGGTCTGACGGACAGCTCAAGCTCACCCCTCCACTTT.